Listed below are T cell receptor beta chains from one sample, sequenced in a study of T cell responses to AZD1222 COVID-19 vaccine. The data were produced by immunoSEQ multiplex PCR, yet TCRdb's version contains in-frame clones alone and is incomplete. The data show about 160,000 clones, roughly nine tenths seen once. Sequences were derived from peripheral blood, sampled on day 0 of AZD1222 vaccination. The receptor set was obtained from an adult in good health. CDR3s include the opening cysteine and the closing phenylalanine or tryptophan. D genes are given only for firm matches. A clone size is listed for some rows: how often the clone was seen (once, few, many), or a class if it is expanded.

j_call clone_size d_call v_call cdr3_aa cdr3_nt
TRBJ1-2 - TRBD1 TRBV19 CANPGKGAGYTF TGTGCCAATCCAGGGAAGGGGGCCGGCTACACCTTC
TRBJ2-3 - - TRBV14 CASSQVSVGKRTQYF TGTGCCAGCAGCCAAGTTTCAGTGGGGAAGAGGACGCAGTATTTT
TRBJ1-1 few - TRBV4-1 CASSPRTEQSEAFF TGCGCCAGCAGCCCACGGACAGAACAGTCTGAAGCTTTCTTT
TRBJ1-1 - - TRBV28 CASGSPAMNTEAFF TGTGCCAGCGGCAGTCCGGCCATGAACACTGAAGCTTTCTTT
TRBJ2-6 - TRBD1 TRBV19 CASSTLKPTGVGGANVLTF TGTGCCAGTAGTACTCTGAAACCTACAGGGGTTGGTGGGGCCAACGTCCTGACTTTC
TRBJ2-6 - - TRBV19 CASSRGSGANVLTF TGTGCCAGTAGCCGGGGATCTGGGGCCAACGTCCTGACTTTC
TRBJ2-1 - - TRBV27 CASRWRPINEQFF TGTGCCAGCAGATGGCGGCCGATCAATGAGCAGTTCTTC
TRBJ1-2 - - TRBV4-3 CASSQDRLNYGYTF TGCGCCAGCAGCCAAGATAGGCTAAACTATGGCTACACCTTC
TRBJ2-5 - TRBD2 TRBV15 CATSRDTSGGPQETQYF TGTGCCACCAGCAGAGATACTAGCGGGGGACCTCAAGAGACCCAGTACTTC
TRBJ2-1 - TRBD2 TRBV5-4 CASSLGLAGDFEQFF TGTGCCAGCAGCTTGGGTCTAGCGGGGGATTTTGAGCAGTTCTTC
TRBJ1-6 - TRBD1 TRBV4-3 CASSQDLGQGLSPLHF TGCGCCAGCAGCCAAGACTTAGGACAGGGGCTCTCACCCCTCCACTTT
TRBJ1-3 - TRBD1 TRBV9 CASSVGTGGSGNTIYF TGTGCCAGCAGCGTCGGGACAGGGGGATCTGGAAACACCATATATTTT
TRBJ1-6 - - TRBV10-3 CAISENTNTYNSPLHF TGTGCCATCAGTGAGAACACAAACACCTATAATTCACCCCTCCACTTT
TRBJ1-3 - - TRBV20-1 CSASIDSGNTIYF TGCAGTGCTAGTATTGACTCTGGAAACACCATATATTTT
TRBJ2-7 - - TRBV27 CASRKTETYEQYF TGTGCCAGCAGAAAAACTGAGACCTACGAGCAGTACTTC
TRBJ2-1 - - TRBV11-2 CASSFGYSYNEQFF TGTGCCAGCAGCTTTGGTTACTCCTACAATGAGCAGTTCTTC
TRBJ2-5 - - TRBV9 CASSPLVQGETQYF TGTGCCAGCAGCCCCCTAGTGCAGGGGGAGACCCAGTACTTC
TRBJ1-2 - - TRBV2 CASSALSYTF TGTGCCAGCAGTGCCCTAAGCTACACCTTC
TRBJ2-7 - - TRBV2 CASRGVKYEQYF TGTGCCAGCAGAGGGGTCAAATACGAGCAGTACTTC
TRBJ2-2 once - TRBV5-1 CASSLLGASTGELFF TGCGCCAGCAGCTTACTAGGGGCTAGCACCGGGGAGCTGTTTTTT
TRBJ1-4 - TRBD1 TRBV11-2 CASSPRPTGVNEKLFF TGTGCCAGCAGCCCCCGCCCAACAGGGGTTAATGAAAAACTGTTTTTT
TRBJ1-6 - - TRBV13 CASSTGGSNSPLHF TGTGCCAGCAGTACAGGAGGGAGTAATTCACCCCTCCACTTT
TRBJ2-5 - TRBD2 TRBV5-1 CASQIRGGQETQYF TGCGCCAGCCAGATTCGGGGGGGCCAAGAGACCCAGTACTTC
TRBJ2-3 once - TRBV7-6 CASSLEDPPTDTQYF TGTGCCAGCAGCCTAGAAGACCCACCCACAGATACGCAGTATTTT
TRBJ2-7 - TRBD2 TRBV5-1 CASSRNLGTSSYEQYF TGCGCCAGCAGCCGTAACCTCGGGACTAGCTCCTACGAGCAGTACTTC
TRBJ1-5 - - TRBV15 CATSRGSRRRDQPQHF TGTGCCACCAGCAGAGGTTCCCGCAGGCGGGATCAGCCCCAGCATTTT
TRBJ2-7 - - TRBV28 CASSFLGQNTYEQYF TGTGCCAGCAGTTTTTTGGGTCAGAACACCTACGAGCAGTACTTC
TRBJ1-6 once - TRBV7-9 CASSRTVAPLHF TGTGCCAGCAGCCGCACCGTCGCACCCCTCCACTTT
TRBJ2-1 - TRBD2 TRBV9 CASSEAGRTSGGQSSYNEQFF TGTGCCAGCAGCGAGGCGGGGAGGACTAGCGGGGGCCAGAGCTCCTACAATGAGCAGTTCTTC
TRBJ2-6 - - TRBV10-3 CAISGGDLGSGANVLTF TGTGCCATCAGTGGGGGAGACCTGGGGTCTGGGGCCAACGTCCTGACTTTC
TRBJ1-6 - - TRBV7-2 CASSPRPILSYNSPLHF TGTGCCAGCAGCCCCCGGCCGATTCTCTCCTATAATTCACCCCTCCACTTT
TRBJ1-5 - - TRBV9 CASSVSNGQPQHF TGTGCCAGCAGCGTATCCAACGGCCAGCCCCAGCATTTT
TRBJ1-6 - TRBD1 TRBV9 CASSARQGTGSPLHF TGTGCCAGCAGCGCCCGACAGGGAACGGGCTCACCCCTCCACTTT
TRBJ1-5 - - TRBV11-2 CASSLGGAGQPQHF TGTGCCAGCAGCTTGGGGGGGGCGGGGCAGCCCCAGCATTTT
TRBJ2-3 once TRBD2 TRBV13 CASSPGTSRTDTQYF TGTGCCAGCAGCCCCGGGACTAGCCGTACAGATACGCAGTATTTT
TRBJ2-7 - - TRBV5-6 CASSLGGPSYEQYF TGTGCCAGCAGCCTTGGAGGGCCCTCCTACGAGCAGTACTTC
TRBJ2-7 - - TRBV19 CASSITAAYEQYF TGTGCCAGTAGTATAACGGCAGCCTACGAGCAGTACTTC
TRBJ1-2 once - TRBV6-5 CASSYSGASYGYTF TGTGCCAGCAGTTACTCAGGGGCAAGCTATGGCTACACCTTC
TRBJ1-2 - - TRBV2 CADKMDVNSMGYTF TGTGCCGACAAAATGGACGTCAATTCGATGGGCTACACCTTC
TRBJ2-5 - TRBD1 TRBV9 CASSRQGAYETQYF TGTGCCAGCAGTAGACAGGGGGCCTATGAGACCCAGTACTTC
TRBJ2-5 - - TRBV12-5 CASGFGTNGREKYF TGTGCTAGTGGTTTTGGGACAAACGGGCGAGAAAAGTACTTC
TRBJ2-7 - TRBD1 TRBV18 CASSPLAGQGHEQYF TGTGCCAGCTCACCACTCGCGGGACAGGGCCACGAGCAGTACTTC
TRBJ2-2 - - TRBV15 CATSREAKGKAGELFF TGTGCCACCAGCAGAGAAGCAAAGGGAAAGGCCGGGGAGCTGTTTTTT
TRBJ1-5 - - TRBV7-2 CASSYGPTGYQPQHF TGTGCCAGCAGCTATGGACCGACTGGCTATCAGCCCCAGCATTTT
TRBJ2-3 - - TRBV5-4 CASSLGTSELADTQYF TGTGCCAGCAGCTTGGGGACTTCTGAGCTTGCAGATACGCAGTATTTT
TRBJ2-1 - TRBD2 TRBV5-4 CASSSALAGVLGSYNEQFF TGTGCCAGCAGCTCCGCACTAGCGGGGGTTCTAGGCTCCTACAATGAGCAGTTCTTC